The 25 T cell receptor beta chains listed next were all sequenced from one sample in a study of cytomegalovirus exposure and HLA in healthy donors. This PCR relied on a set of 60 Vbeta primers and 13 Jbeta primers. Data came from immunoSEQ multiplex PCR; TCRdb stores just in-frame clones and leaves some out. Here the sample spans approximately 130,000 clones, over 65% being singletons. Sequenced input: PBMCs. These receptors were taken from a man aged 35 to 55 in good health and CMV-seronegative.

V usage is TRBV19 and J usage is TRBJ2-1; D unresolved. This CDR3 contains 13 residues. In germline, CDR1 is LNHDA, CDR2 SQIVND (reference sequence). The ends were cut back, 1 base at V and 4 bases at J, with 5 bases in the middle. CDR3 bases: TGTGCCAGTAGTATAGTACGGTACAATGAGCAGTTCTTC. It codes for CASSIVRYNEQFF.

The CDR3 is CASSQEATSGRDTQYF. The CDR3 bases are TGCGCCAGCAGCCAAGAGGCGACTAGCGGGAGGGATACGCAGTATTTT. The rearrangement joins TRBV4-3 to TRBJ2-3, with 13 bases matching TRBD2. Germline CDR1 is LGHNA and CDR2 is YSLEER. The CDR3 spans 16 residues. V lost 0 bases, J lost 6 bases, and 3 bases stayed unmatched.

The genes are TRBV1 and TRBJ2-7; TRBD1, the table's D call, was not compared with the DNA. TRBV1 constitutes a pseudogene. The CDR3 length is 13 residues. The CDR3 DNA reads TGCACCAGCAGTAGACAGGGGGCCTACGAGCAGTACTTC. Its translation: CTSSRQGAYEQYF.

This clone was seen only a few times. This chain links TRBV25-1 with TRBJ2-2, with TRBD2 identical over 10 bases. Germline trimming cut 7 bases from V and 7 bases from J; bases unmatched to any gene: 9. The germline CDR1 and CDR2 sequences are MGHDK and SYGVNS. This CDR3 comprises 15 residues. CDR3 amino acids: CASNKGTSVHGELFF. In nucleotides, the CDR3 is TGTGCCAGCAATAAAGGGACTAGCGTCCACGGGGAGCTGTTTTTT.

As for this clone: Its ends do not fully match the called genes, so a read error is possible. V gene TRBV7-7 combines with J gene TRBJ1-5; D uncertain. The germline V gene encodes CDR1 SSHAT and CDR2 FNYEAQ (reference sequence). There are 13 residues in the CDR3. CDR3 DNA: TGTGCTAGCAGCTTAGACGCCGGGCAGCCCCAGCATTTT. This encodes CASSLDAGQPQHF.

V is TRBV5-1 and J is TRBJ2-1; no clear D gene. The V gene's germline CDR1 is SGHRS and CDR2 YFSETQ. The V and J ends lost 3 bases and 2 bases respectively, with 12 bases between them. This CDR3 spans 15 amino acids. The CDR3 bases are TGCGCCAGCAGCTCAAGGCAGGCGACCTACAATGAGCAGTTCTTC. It codes for CASSSRQATYNEQFF.

In regard to this clone: A junction end diverges from the germline sequence, so it may reflect a read error. The V gene is TRBV7-7, the J gene TRBJ2-7; a possible D gene is TRBD1 (7 bases). The CDR3 has 16 amino acids. CDR1 and CDR2 (germline): SSHAT, FNYEAQ (reference sequence). The DNA for the CDR3 is TGTGCTAGCAGCTTAGCGGTGAACAGGGGAGCGCGCGAGCAGTACTTC. Protein: CASSLAVNRGAREQYF.

The V call is TRBV7-2, the J call TRBJ1-6; a possible D gene is TRBD1 (6 bases). V lost 5 bases, J lost 8 bases, and 13 bases lay in between. The CDR3 is 14 residues long. CDR1 and CDR2 from the germline V gene are SGHTA and FQGNSA. This CDR3 reads CASSQGIGYSPLHF. The CDR3 DNA sequence: TGTGCCAGCAGCCAGGGGATCGGTTATTCACCCCTCCACTTT.

The chain couples TRBV7-2 to TRBJ2-1; D possibly corresponds to TRBD1 (6 bases). This CDR3 has 12 residues. Between the trimmed V and J ends, which lost 4 bases and 9 bases, there was a span of 10 bases. Germline CDR1 SGHTA, CDR2 FQGNSA. CDR3: CASSSEDSEQFF. CDR3 sequence (DNA): TGTGCCAGCAGCTCAGAGGACAGTGAGCAGTTCTTC.

This clone was seen once. The V and J genes are TRBV7-9 and TRBJ1-2, with D unclear. Germline CDR1 SEHNR, CDR2 FQNEAQ (reference sequence). V was pared by 3 bases and J by 4 bases, with 6 bases between. This CDR3 is built from 12 residues. The CDR3, as DNA: TGTGCCAGCAGCTTGACTGTCTATGGCTACACCTTC. It codes for CASSLTVYGYTF.

V gene TRBV6-6 combines with J gene TRBJ1-1; TRBD1 matches at 8 bases. The CDR3 contains 15 residues. V was pared by 6 bases and J by 4 bases, with 10 bases of the junction left unmatched. CDR1 MNHNY and CDR2 SVGAGI come from the germline V gene (reference sequence). The CDR3 region has the DNA TGTGCCAGCAGCCGGGACAGGTCCATGGGCACTGAAGCTTTCTTT. Encoded protein: CASSRDRSMGTEAFF.

This sequence joins TRBV12-5 and TRBJ1-1; maybe TRBD1 (5 bases). Germline V lookup: CDR1 LGHNT, CDR2 FRNRAP. V gave up 0 bases and J gave up 5 bases, with 13 bases separating them. The CDR3 runs to 15 residues. CDR3 coding DNA: TGTGCTAGTGGTTTGGTATTAGGGGCCGGAACTGAAGCTTTCTTT. This sequence encodes CASGLVLGAGTEAFF.

This clone was recorded once. V and J are TRBV25-1 and TRBJ1-1; 8 positions match TRBD1. Germline V gene lookup returns CDR1 MGHDK and CDR2 SYGVNS. The CDR3 loop spans 15 amino acids. V shed 2 bases and J 10 bases; nucleotides not matched to a gene: 12. The CDR3 is CASSEADRGLEAAFF. The CDR3 region has the DNA TGTGCCAGCAGTGAAGCCGACAGGGGTTTGGAAGCAGCTTTCTTT.

The chain recombines TRBV10-2 with TRBJ2-7; the match to TRBD1 covers 12 bases. The V segment lost 5 bases and the J segment 4 bases; nucleotides outside the gene matches: 6. Germline V gene sequence: CDR1 WSHSY, CDR2 SAAADI. There are 15 residues in the CDR3. The CDR3 region has the DNA TGCGCCAGCAGTACCGGGACAGGGGGCAAGTACGAGCAGTACTTC. As protein: CASSTGTGGKYEQYF.

The J gene is TRBJ2-6, the V gene TRBV5-6; D is possibly TRBD2 (6 bases). This CDR3 is 17 amino acids long. Trimming cost V 0 bases and J 1 base, with 11 bases left between them. The germline CDR1 and CDR2 sequences are SGHDT and YYEEEE. The CDR3 sequence: CASSLGAGRSGANVLTF. The CDR3 DNA is TGTGCCAGCAGCTTGGGGGCAGGGAGGTCTGGGGCCAACGTCCTGACTTTC.

J is TRBJ1-1 and V is TRBV5-5, with TRBD1 as a possible D gene (5 bases). With 3 bases removed from V and 1 base from J, the gap between germline ends came to 16 bases. The germline CDR1 and CDR2 sequences are SGHKS and YYEKEE (reference sequence). The CDR3 is 16 amino acids. This chain's CDR3 is CASSSYQGQGNTEAFF. Here the CDR3 DNA reads TGTGCCAGCAGCTCCTATCAGGGCCAGGGGAACACTGAAGCTTTCTTT.

V usage is TRBV4-3 and J usage is TRBJ2-7, with TRBD1 matching over 9 bases. The germline gives CDR1 LGHNA, CDR2 YSLEER. The CDR3 is 13 residues long. V shed 3 bases and J 7 bases; nucleotides not matched to a gene: 4. CDR3 nucleotides: TGCGCCAGCAGCCACCGGACAGGGGATGAGCAGTACTTC. It specifies CASSHRTGDEQYF.

The chain has TRBV19 and TRBJ2-3, with 9 bases lining up with TRBD2. The CDR3 length is 14 residues. Germline trimming cut 4 bases from V and 5 bases from J; bases unmatched to any gene: 4. Germline CDR1 is LNHDA and CDR2 is SQIVND (reference sequence). CDR3 nucleotide sequence: TGTGCCAGTAGTAGCGGGAGGGCCGGAGATACGCAGTATTTT. Residues: CASSSGRAGDTQYF.

The gene calls are TRBV2 and TRBJ1-4, with 8 positions matching TRBD1. Germline CDR1 reads SNHLY; CDR2 reads FYNNEI. This CDR3 region has 14 residues. V lost 8 bases, J lost 3 bases, and 5 bases stayed unmatched. For the CDR3, the DNA is TGTGCCAGCCACCGGGACAGGTCTAATGAAAAACTGTTTTTT. Translated: CASHRDRSNEKLFF.

The V call is TRBV5-1, the J call TRBJ2-1, with TRBD2 matching over 13 bases. V lost 7 bases to trimming and J lost 8 bases; unmatched junction nucleotides: 3. The CDR3 runs 13 residues. CDR1 is SGHRS and CDR2 is YFSETQ in the germline V gene. As DNA, the CDR3 is TGCGCCAGCCGACTAGCGGGGGGTGATGAGCAGTTCTTC. As protein: CASRLAGGDEQFF.

The gene calls are TRBV19 and TRBJ2-1; a possible D gene is TRBD2 (6 bases). CDR1 is LNHDA, CDR2 SQIVND, per germline (reference sequence). The length of the CDR3 is 16 residues. The ends were cut back, 0 bases at V and 3 bases at J, with 12 bases in the middle. The CDR3 loop reads CASSIDGTLDYNEQFF. The CDR3 nucleotides read TGTGCCAGTAGTATAGATGGGACTTTGGACTACAATGAGCAGTTCTTC.

The chain uses TRBV7-9 and TRBJ1-2, with 7 bases that match TRBD1. Germline V gives CDR1 SEHNR, CDR2 FQNEAQ (reference sequence). The CDR3 consists of 15 residues. Unmatched junction bases numbered 8, after V lost 4 bases and J lost 3 bases. The CDR3 loop reads CASSSIDRADYGYTF. The CDR3 DNA reads TGTGCCAGCAGCTCCATTGACAGGGCTGACTATGGCTACACCTTC.

CDR3 amino acids: CASRGTGTGELFF. The DNA of the CDR3 is TGTGCCAGCAGGGGTACAGGTACCGGGGAGCTGTTTTTT. The gene calls are TRBV2 and TRBJ2-2; possible D gene TRBD1, 5 bases. The CDR3 extends over 13 amino acids. The germline gives CDR1 SNHLY, CDR2 FYNNEI. V dropped 6 bases and J dropped 5 bases, with 10 bases sitting between them.

For the CDR3, the DNA is TGTGCCAGCAGCCTTATAAGCGGGAGTCTCACCGGGGAGCTGTTTTTT. It is translated as CASSLISGSLTGELFF. The chain links TRBV14 to TRBJ2-2; 8 nucleotides align to TRBD2. The CDR3 contains 16 residues. V lost 4 bases, J lost 4 bases, and 8 bases stayed unmatched. Per germline, CDR1 SGHDN and CDR2 FVKESK.

The rearrangement joins TRBV15 to TRBJ1-6, with TRBD1 as a possible D gene (6 bases). V shed 5 bases and J shed 4 bases, with 12 bases lying between them. The CDR3 consists of 15 residues. Germline V CDR1 and CDR2: LNHNV, YYDKDF (reference sequence). CDR3 bases: TGTGCCACCAGCGAGGGGGGGCGGTATAATTCACCCCTCCACTTT. Its protein product is CATSEGGRYNSPLHF. Full variable domain (remainder filled in from reference TRBV15 and TRBJ1-6): DAMVIQNPRYQVTQFGKPVTLSCSQTLNHNVMYWYQQKSSQAPKLLFHYYDKDFNNEADTPDNFQSRRPNTSFCFLDIRSPGLGDTAMYLCATSEGGRYNSPLHFGNGTRLTVT.